The 4 T cell receptor beta chains below come from one sample, sequenced in a study of spatial heterogeneity in lung cancer. TCRdb independently ran MiXCR on the 5' RACE reads; one entry per CDR3 protein. The sample yields fewer than 2,000 distinct CDR3 sequences, approximately 7.8% seen once. Time point described: sample taken at primary tumor resection. Extraction of whole RNA from tumor, nontumor lung or frozen PBMC preceded unsorted sequencing. The material was normal lung tissue next to the tumor, obtained at surgery. The source of these receptors is a male donor with early-stage non-small cell lung cancer.

By its share, this clonotype is medium-sized (0.01 to 0.1%). Because this beta chain is a stray read in a library intended to capture alpha chains, its abundance should not be given much weight. V is TRBV29-1 and J is TRBJ2-5, with D uncertain. The CDR3 totals 13 residues. Looked up from germline, CDR1 is SQVTM and CDR2 is ANQGSEA. The ends were cut back, 3 bases at V and 1 base at J, with 9 bases in the middle. This chain's CDR3 is CSVDAQVQETQYF. The CDR3 DNA reads TGCAGCGTTGATGCCCAGGTCCAAGAGACCCAGTACTTC.

Within the sample, this clonotype is medium-sized. Found in a library prepared for alpha chains, this beta chain is an off-target read, and its abundance has little meaning. This chain connects TRBV6-5 to TRBJ2-1, with TRBD1 as a possible D gene (5 bases). The V end lost 6 bases, the J end lost 3 bases, and 9 bases lay between the germline ends. This CDR3 comprises 13 residues. Germline V gene sequence: CDR1 MNHEY, CDR2 SVGAGI. As DNA, the CDR3 is TGTGCCAGCAGCCAGGGCAGCTACAATGAGCAGTTCTTC. This encodes CASSQGSYNEQFF.

Comments on this clonotype: As an off-target read in a library built for alpha chains, this beta chain has a frequency of little significance. V gene TRBV29-1 combines with J gene TRBJ2-7, with D perhaps matching TRBD1 (6 bases). Per the germline V gene, CDR1 is SQVTM and CDR2 is ANQGSEA. The germline V and J ends were trimmed by 4 bases and 3 bases, with 13 bases remaining between them. The CDR3 contains 13 residues. CDR3 sequence (DNA): TGCAGCGTTGCGGGACACGGAAACTACGAGCAGTACTTC. Translated: CSVAGHGNYEQYF.

The table lists this clonotype with many counts. With the library built for alpha chains, this beta chain is off target and its frequency is not meaningful. This rearrangement joins TRBV5-1 to TRBJ2-1; D might be TRBD2 (7 bases). CDR1 and CDR2 from the germline V gene are SGHRS and YFSETQ. The CDR3 length is 14 residues. Trimming shortened V by 0 bases and J by 12 bases, and 16 bases separated the two germline ends. The CDR3 DNA is TGCGCCAGCAGCTTGGCCGCGGGGGCCGGGGCGCAGTTCTTC. Amino acids: CASSLAAGAGAQFF. Full variable domain (remainder filled in from reference TRBV5-1 and TRBJ2-1): KAGVTQTPRYLIKTRGQQVTLSCSPISGHRSVSWYQQTPGQGLQFLFEYFSETQRNKGNFPGRFSGRQFSNSRSEMNVSTLELGDSALYLCASSLAAGAGAQFFGPGTRLTVL.